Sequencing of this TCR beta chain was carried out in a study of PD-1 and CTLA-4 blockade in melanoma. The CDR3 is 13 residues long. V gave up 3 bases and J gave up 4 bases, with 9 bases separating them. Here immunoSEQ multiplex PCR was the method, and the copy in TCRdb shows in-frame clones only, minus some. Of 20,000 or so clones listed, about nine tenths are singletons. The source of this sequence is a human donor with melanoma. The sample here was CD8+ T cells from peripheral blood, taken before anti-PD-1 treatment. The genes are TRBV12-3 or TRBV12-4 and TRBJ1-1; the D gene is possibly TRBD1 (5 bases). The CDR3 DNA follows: TGTGCCAGCAGTTTCGTGGGGGTCACTGAAGCTTTCTTT. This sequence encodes CASSFVGVTEAFF.